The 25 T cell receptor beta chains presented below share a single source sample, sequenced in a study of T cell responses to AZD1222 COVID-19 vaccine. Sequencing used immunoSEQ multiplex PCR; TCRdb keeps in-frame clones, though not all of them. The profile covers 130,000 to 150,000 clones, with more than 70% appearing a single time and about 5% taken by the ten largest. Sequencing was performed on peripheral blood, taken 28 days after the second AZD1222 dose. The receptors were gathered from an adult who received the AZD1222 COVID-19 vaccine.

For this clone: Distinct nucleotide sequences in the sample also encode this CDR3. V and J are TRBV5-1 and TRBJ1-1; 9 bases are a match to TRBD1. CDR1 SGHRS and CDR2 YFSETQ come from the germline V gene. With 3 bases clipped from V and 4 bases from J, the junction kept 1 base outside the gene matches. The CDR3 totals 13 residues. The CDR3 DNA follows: TGCGCCAGCAGCTCGACAGGGGGCACTGAAGCTTTCTTT. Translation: CASSSTGGTEAFF.

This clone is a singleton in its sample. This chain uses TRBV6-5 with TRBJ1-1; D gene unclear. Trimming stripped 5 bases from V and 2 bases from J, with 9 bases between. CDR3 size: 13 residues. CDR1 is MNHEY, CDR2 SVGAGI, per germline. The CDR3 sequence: CASSRYKNTEAFF. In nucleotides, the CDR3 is TGTGCCAGCAGTCGTTATAAAAACACTGAAGCTTTCTTT.

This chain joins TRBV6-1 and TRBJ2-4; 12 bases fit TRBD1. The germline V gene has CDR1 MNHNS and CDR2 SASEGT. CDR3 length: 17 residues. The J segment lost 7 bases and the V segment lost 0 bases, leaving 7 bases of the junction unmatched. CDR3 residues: CASSEAGTGGLGNIQYF. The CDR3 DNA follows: TGTGCCAGCAGTGAAGCCGGGACAGGGGGCCTAGGGAACATTCAGTACTTC.

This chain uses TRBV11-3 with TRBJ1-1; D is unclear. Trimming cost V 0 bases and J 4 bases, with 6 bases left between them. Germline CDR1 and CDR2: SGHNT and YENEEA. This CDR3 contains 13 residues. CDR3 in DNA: TGTGCCAGCAGCTTAGAATGGGGCACTGAAGCTTTCTTT. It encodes CASSLEWGTEAFF.

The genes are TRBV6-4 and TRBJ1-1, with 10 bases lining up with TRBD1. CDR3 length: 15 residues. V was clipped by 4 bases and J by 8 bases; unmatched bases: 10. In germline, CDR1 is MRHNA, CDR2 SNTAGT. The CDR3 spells CASSANPGQGTEAFF. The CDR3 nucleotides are TGTGCCAGCAGTGCAAATCCGGGACAGGGGACCGAAGCTTTCTTT.

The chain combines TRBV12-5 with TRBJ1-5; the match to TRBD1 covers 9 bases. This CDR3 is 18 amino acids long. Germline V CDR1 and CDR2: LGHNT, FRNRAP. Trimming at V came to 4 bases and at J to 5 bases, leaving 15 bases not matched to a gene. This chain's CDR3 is CASGSTGTGNWGDQPQHF. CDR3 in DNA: TGTGCTAGTGGTTCAACCGGGACAGGGAATTGGGGGGATCAGCCCCAGCATTTT.

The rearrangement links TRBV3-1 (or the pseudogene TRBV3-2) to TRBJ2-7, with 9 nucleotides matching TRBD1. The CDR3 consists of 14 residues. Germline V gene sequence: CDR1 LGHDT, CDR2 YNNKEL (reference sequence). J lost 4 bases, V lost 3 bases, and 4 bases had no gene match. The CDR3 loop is CASSQDDRGYEQYF. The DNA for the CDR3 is TGTGCCAGCAGCCAGGATGACAGGGGGTACGAGCAGTACTTC.

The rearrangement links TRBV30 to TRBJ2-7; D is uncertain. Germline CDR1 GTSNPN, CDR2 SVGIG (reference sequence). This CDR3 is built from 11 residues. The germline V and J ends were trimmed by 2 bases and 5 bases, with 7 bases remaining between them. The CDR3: CAWSYSNEQYF. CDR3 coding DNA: TGTGCCTGGAGTTATTCTAACGAGCAGTACTTC.

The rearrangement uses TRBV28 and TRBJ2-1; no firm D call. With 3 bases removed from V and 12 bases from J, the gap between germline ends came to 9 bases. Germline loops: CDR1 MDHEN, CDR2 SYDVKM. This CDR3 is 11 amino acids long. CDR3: CASSFFSVQFF. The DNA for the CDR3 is TGTGCCAGCAGTTTCTTTAGTGTGCAGTTCTTC. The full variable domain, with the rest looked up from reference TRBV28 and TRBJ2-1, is DVKVTQSSRYLVKRTGEKVFLECVQDMDHENMFWYRQDPGLGLRLIYFSYDVKMKEKGDIPEGYSVSREKKERFSLILESASTNQTSMYLCASSFFSVQFFGPGTRLTVL.

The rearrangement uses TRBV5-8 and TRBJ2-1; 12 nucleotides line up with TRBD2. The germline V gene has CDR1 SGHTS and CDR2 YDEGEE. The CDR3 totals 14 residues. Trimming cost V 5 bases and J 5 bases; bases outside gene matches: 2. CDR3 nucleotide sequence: TGTGCCAGCAGTCTAGCGGGGGGGAACAATGAGCAGTTCTTC. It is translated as CASSLAGGNNEQFF.

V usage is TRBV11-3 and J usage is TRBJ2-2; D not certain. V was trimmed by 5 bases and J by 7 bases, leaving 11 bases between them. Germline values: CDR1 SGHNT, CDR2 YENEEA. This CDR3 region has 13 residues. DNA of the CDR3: TGTGCCAGCAGCACGGCCTTAGGCGGGGAGCTGTTTTTT. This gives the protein CASSTALGGELFF. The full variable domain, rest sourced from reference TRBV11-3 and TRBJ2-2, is EAGVVQSPRYKIIEKKQPVAFWCNPISGHNTLYWYLQNLGQGPELLIRYENEEAVDDSQLPKDRFSAERLKGVDSTLKIQPAELGDSAVYLCASSTALGGELFFGEGSRLTVL.

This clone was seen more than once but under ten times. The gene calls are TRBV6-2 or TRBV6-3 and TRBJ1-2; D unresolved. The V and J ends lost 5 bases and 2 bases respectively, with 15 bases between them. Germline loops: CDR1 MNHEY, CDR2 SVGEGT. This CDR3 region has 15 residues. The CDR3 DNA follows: TGTGCCAGCAGTCAACCCCGGACGGCGAACTATGGCTACACCTTC. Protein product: CASSQPRTANYGYTF.

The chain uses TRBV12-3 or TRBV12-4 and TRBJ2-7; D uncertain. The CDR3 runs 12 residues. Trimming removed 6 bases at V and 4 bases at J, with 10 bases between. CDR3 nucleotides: TGTGCCAGCAGCCAAAATTATTACGAGCAGTACTTC. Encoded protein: CASSQNYYEQYF.

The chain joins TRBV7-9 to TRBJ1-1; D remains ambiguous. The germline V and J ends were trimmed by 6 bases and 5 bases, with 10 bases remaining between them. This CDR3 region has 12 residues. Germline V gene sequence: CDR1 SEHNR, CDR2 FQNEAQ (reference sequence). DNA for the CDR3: TGTGCCAGCAGGAATGGTGGGACTGAAGCTTTCTTT. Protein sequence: CASRNGGTEAFF. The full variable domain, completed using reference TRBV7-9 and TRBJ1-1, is DTGVSQNPRHKITKRGQNVTFRCDPISEHNRLYWYRQTLGQGPEFLTYFQNEAQLEKSRLLSDRFSAERPKGSFSTLEIQRTEQGDSAMYLCASRNGGTEAFFGQGTRLTVV.

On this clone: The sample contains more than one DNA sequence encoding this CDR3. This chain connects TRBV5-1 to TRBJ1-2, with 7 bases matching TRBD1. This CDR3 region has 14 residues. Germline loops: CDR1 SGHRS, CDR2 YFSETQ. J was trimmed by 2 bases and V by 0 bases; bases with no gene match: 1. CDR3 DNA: TGCGCCAGCAGCTTGGACAGGGGAAACTATGGCTACACCTTC. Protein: CASSLDRGNYGYTF.

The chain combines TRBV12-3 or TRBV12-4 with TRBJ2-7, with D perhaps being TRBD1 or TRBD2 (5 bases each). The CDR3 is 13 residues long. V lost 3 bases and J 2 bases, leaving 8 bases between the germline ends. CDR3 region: CASSLGPTYEQYF. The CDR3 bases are TGTGCCAGCAGTTTGGGACCGACCTACGAGCAGTACTTC.

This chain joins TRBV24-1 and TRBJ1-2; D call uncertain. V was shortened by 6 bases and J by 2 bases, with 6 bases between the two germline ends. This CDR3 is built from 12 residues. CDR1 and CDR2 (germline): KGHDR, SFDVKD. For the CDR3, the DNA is TGTGCCACCAGTAACAGCAACTATGGCTACACCTTC. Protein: CATSNSNYGYTF.

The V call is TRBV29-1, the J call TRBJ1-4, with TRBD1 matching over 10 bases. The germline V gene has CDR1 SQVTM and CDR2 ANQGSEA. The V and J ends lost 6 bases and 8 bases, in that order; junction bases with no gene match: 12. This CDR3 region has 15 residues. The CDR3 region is CSVGTGVLVPEKLFF. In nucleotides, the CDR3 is TGCAGCGTAGGGACAGGGGTTTTGGTGCCCGAAAAACTGTTTTTT.

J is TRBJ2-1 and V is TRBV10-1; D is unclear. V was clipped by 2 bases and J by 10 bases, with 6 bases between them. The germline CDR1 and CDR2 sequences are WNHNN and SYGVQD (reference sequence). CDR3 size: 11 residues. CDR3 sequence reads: CASSENSEQFF. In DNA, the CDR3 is TGCGCCAGCAGTGAGAACTCCGAGCAGTTCTTC.

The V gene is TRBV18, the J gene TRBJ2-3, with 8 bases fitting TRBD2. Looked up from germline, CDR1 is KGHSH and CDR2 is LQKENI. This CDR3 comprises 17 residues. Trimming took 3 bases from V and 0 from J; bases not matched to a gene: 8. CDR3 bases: TGTGCCAGCTCACCGCGCATGACTAGCGCCAGCACAGATACGCAGTATTTT. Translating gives CASSPRMTSASTDTQYF. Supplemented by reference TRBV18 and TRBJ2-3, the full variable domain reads NAGVMQNPRHLVRRRGQEARLRCSPMKGHSHVYWYRQLPEEGLKFMVYLQKENIIDESGMPKERFSAEFPKEGPSILRIQQVVRGDSAAYFCASSPRMTSASTDTQYFGPGTRLTVL.

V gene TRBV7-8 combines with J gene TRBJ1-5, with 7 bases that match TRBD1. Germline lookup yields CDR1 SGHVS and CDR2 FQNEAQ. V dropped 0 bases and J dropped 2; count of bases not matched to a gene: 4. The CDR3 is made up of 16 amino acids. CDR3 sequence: CASSLARQGGNQPQHF. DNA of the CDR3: TGTGCCAGCAGCTTAGCGCGGCAGGGGGGCAATCAGCCCCAGCATTTT.

The DNA for the CDR3 is TGTGCCAGCACGACGGTTGGTCCGAAAGGACTTTTCTTC. This encodes CASTTVGPKGLFF. The chain has TRBV28 and TRBJ2-1; D possibly corresponds to TRBD2 (5 bases). CDR3 length: 13 amino acids. V was trimmed by 7 bases and J by 16 bases, leaving 23 bases between them. Per the germline V gene, CDR1 is MDHEN and CDR2 is SYDVKM.

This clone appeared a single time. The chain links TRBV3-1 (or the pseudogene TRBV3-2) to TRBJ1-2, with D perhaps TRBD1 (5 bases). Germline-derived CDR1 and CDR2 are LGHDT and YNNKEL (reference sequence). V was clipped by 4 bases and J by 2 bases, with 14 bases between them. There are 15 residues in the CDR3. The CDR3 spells CASSPPWDGNYGYTF. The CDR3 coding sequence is TGTGCCAGCAGCCCCCCGTGGGACGGCAACTATGGCTACACCTTC.

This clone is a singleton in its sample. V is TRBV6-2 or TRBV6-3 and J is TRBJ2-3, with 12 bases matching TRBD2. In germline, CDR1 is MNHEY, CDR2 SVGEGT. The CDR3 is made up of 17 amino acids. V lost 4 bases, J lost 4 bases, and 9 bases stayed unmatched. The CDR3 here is CASSLIPGTSGPDTQYF. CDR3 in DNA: TGTGCCAGCAGTTTAATCCCCGGGACTAGCGGGCCAGATACGCAGTATTTT.

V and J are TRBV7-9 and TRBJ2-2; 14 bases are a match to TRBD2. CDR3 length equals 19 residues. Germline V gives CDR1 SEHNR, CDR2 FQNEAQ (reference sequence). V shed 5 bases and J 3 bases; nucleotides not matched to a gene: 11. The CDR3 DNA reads TGTGCCAGCAGCGGAGGGGCGGGACTAGCGGGAGAGGACACCGGGGAGCTGTTTTTT. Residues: CASSGGAGLAGEDTGELFF.